Listed here are 21 T cell receptor beta chains from one sample, sequenced in a study of blood T cell repertoires in COVID-19. Data came from immunoSEQ multiplex PCR; TCRdb stores just in-frame clones and leaves some out. This table holds 140,000 to 150,000 clones, about 89% found once. The sample consisted of peripheral blood. The origin of the receptors is a man aged 55 to 70 with active or convalescent COVID-19.

The chain links TRBV6-5 to TRBJ1-4, with 9 nucleotides matching TRBD1. This CDR3 has 13 amino acids. V shed 7 bases and J 7 bases; nucleotides not matched to a gene: 4. In germline, CDR1 is MNHEY, CDR2 SVGAGI. CDR3: CASMDRGGEKLFF. The CDR3 DNA sequence: TGTGCCAGCATGGACAGGGGCGGTGAAAAACTGTTTTTT.

V usage is TRBV19 and J usage is TRBJ1-1; 10 positions match TRBD1. The ends lost 6 bases at V and 5 bases at J; junction bases unmatched: 6. The length of the CDR3 is 14 residues. The germline CDR1 and CDR2 sequences are LNHDA and SQIVND (reference sequence). The DNA for the CDR3 is TGTGCCAGTAGGCGCGGACAGGGGGTGACTGAAGCTTTCTTT. As protein: CASRRGQGVTEAFF.

The rearrangement links TRBV19 to TRBJ2-1; the match to TRBD2 covers 7 bases. V was clipped by 4 bases and J by 6 bases; unmatched bases: 12. CDR1 is LNHDA and CDR2 is SQIVND in the germline V gene (reference sequence). The length of the CDR3 is 16 residues. The CDR3 reads CASSRTLAPRGNEQFF. The CDR3 coding sequence is TGTGCCAGTAGTAGAACACTAGCGCCCCGGGGCAATGAGCAGTTCTTC.

The J gene is TRBJ2-3, the V gene TRBV7-9; D unclear. Germline V lookup: CDR1 SEHNR, CDR2 FQNEAQ (reference sequence). This CDR3 region has 12 residues. V was cut by 6 bases and J by 3 bases, with 7 bases left in between. CDR3 in DNA: TGTGCCAGCAGAGGAGAGACAGATACGCAGTATTTT. Translating gives CASRGETDTQYF.

This chain joins TRBV7-3 and TRBJ2-1; 12 bases line up with TRBD2. Looked up from germline, CDR1 is SGHTA and CDR2 is FQGTGA. J was trimmed by 5 bases and V by 2 bases; bases with no gene match: 4. The CDR3 has 16 residues. Written as DNA, the CDR3 is TGTGCCAGCAGCTTACCAGGACTAGCGGGGAACAATGAGCAGTTCTTC. Its translation is CASSLPGLAGNNEQFF.

This chain links TRBV7-9 with TRBJ1-6; TRBD1 matches 7 bases. This CDR3 region has 13 residues. Germline V gene sequence: CDR1 SEHNR, CDR2 FQNEAQ (reference sequence). After removal of 6 bases from V and 9 bases from J, the junction contained 5 bases not matched to a gene. The CDR3 is CASSQGEISPLHF. Written as DNA, the CDR3 is TGTGCCAGCAGTCAGGGGGAGATTTCACCCCTCCACTTT.

This sequence joins TRBV27 and TRBJ2-6; D unresolved. There are 16 residues in the CDR3. Germline assignment: CDR1 MNHEY and CDR2 SMNVEV (reference sequence). V lost 3 bases to trimming and J lost 0 bases, with 9 bases between them. The CDR3 DNA sequence: TGTGCCAGCAGTTTTGTGAGGAGCTCTGGGGCCAACGTCCTGACTTTC. It translates to CASSFVRSSGANVLTF.

V is TRBV28 and J is TRBJ2-1, with TRBD1 matching over 8 bases. The V segment lost 5 bases and the J segment 4 bases; nucleotides outside the gene matches: 13. CDR3 length equals 17 residues. Germline V gene lookup returns CDR1 MDHEN and CDR2 SYDVKM. CDR3 in amino acids: CASSLGQGATTYNEQFF. In nucleotides, the CDR3 is TGTGCCAGCAGTCTAGGACAGGGCGCCACCACTTACAATGAGCAGTTCTTC.

This sequence joins TRBV3-1 (or the pseudogene TRBV3-2) and TRBJ1-2; D remains unclear. Trimming removed 2 bases from V and 8 bases from J, with 12 bases in between. Germline CDR1 LGHDT, CDR2 YNNKEL (reference sequence). CDR3 size: 13 residues. The chain's CDR3 is CASSQLFFEGYTF. As DNA, the CDR3 is TGTGCCAGCAGCCAACTTTTTTTTGAGGGCTACACCTTC.

V usage is TRBV24-1 and J usage is TRBJ1-5, with TRBD1 matching over 9 bases. The CDR3 runs to 17 residues. V shed 5 bases, J shed 6 bases, and the junction held 13 bases outside the gene matches. The V gene's germline CDR1 is KGHDR and CDR2 SFDVKD. The CDR3 DNA follows: TGTGCCACCAGTGGGCTTACAGGGGGCAATCTCTTTCAGCCCCAGCATTTT. The encoded protein is CATSGLTGGNLFQPQHF.

This chain uses TRBV6-2 or TRBV6-3 with TRBJ2-6, with a weak D call TRBD2 (5 bases). Germline values: CDR1 MNHEY, CDR2 SVGEGT. The germline V and J ends were trimmed by 4 bases and 3 bases, with 10 bases remaining between them. CDR3 length: 15 residues. The CDR3 loop is CASSSGGGGANVLTF. The CDR3 coding sequence is TGTGCCAGCAGTTCCGGAGGCGGTGGGGCCAACGTCCTGACTTTC.

This clone occurred once. The J gene is TRBJ1-4, the V gene TRBV6-6; 12 bases map to TRBD1. Germline V gene sequence: CDR1 MNHNY, CDR2 SVGAGI (reference sequence). The V segment lost 6 bases and the J segment 8 bases; nucleotides outside the gene matches: 4. CDR3 length: 14 amino acids. CDR3 in amino acids: CASRLGQGAEKLFF. In DNA, the CDR3 is TGTGCCAGCAGACTGGGACAGGGGGCGGAAAAACTGTTTTTT.

This clone was found a few times. The chain employs TRBV4-2 and TRBJ1-2; D not certain. CDR3 size: 13 residues. Looked up from germline, CDR1 is LGHNA and CDR2 is YNFKEQ. The V end was cut by 0 bases, the J end by 14 bases, with 16 bases between. CDR3 sequence (DNA): TGTGCCAGCAGCCAAGATGTCAACGACCCCAGGACCTTC. This translates into CASSQDVNDPRTF.

The chain joins TRBV2 to TRBJ2-3; no reliable D call. This CDR3 has 15 residues. Germline CDR1 is SNHLY and CDR2 is FYNNEI. The germline V and J ends were trimmed by 5 bases and 2 bases, with 14 bases remaining between them. CDR3: CASSLDRRFTDTQYF. For the CDR3, the DNA is TGTGCCAGCAGTTTGGATCGGAGATTCACAGATACGCAGTATTTT.

This clone was detected many times. The chain uses TRBV3-1 (or the pseudogene TRBV3-2) and TRBJ2-7, with D maybe TRBD2 (6 bases). V was cut by 4 bases and J by 6 bases, with 22 bases left in between. CDR3 size: 16 residues. Germline V lookup: CDR1 LGHDT, CDR2 YNNKEL (reference sequence). The CDR3 loop reads CASSPHSGERDCEQYF. In DNA, the CDR3 is TGTGCCAGCAGCCCCCATAGTGGGGAGAGGGACTGCGAGCAGTACTTC.

This chain joins TRBV18 and TRBJ2-1, with 10 nucleotides matching TRBD2. Germline loops: CDR1 KGHSH, CDR2 LQKENI. The CDR3 length is 16 residues. V dropped 6 bases and J dropped 2; count of bases not matched to a gene: 7. DNA of the CDR3: TGTGCCAGCTCCCGAATTAGCGGGGGGCCCTACAATGAGCAGTTCTTC. Translating gives CASSRISGGPYNEQFF.

The chain has TRBV9 and TRBJ2-2, with D possibly being TRBD2 (5 bases). Germline CDR1 and CDR2: SGDLS and YYNGEE. With 0 bases removed from V and 4 bases from J, the gap between germline ends came to 13 bases. The CDR3 spans 16 residues. The CDR3 sequence: CASSVGPAEGTGELFF. The CDR3 nucleotides read TGTGCCAGCAGCGTAGGACCCGCTGAGGGCACCGGGGAGCTGTTTTTT. Complete variable domain (other parts from reference TRBV9 and TRBJ2-2): DSGVTQTPKHLITATGQRVTLRCSPRSGDLSVYWYQQSLDQGLQFLIQYYNGEERAKGNILERFSAQQFPDLHSELNLSSLELGDSALYFCASSVGPAEGTGELFFGEGSRLTVL.

The CDR3 protein is CASSYGTSGRDTQYF. Here the CDR3 DNA reads TGTGCCAGCAGTTACGGGACTAGCGGGAGAGATACGCAGTATTTT. The V gene is TRBV6-5, the J gene TRBJ2-3, with 14 bases matching TRBD2. Germline trimming cut 2 bases from V and 5 bases from J; bases unmatched to any gene: 0. This CDR3 spans 15 amino acids. Germline V gives CDR1 MNHEY, CDR2 SVGAGI.

The chain recombines TRBV7-9 with TRBJ2-3, with TRBD2 matching 8 bases. CDR1 is SEHNR, CDR2 FQNEAQ, per germline (reference sequence). The junction had 5 bases not matched to a gene; V was cut back by 3 bases and J by 3 bases. The CDR3 covers 15 residues. CDR3 DNA sequence: TGTGCCAGCAGCTTTTCGAGCGGGAGTACAGATACGCAGTATTTT. This translates into CASSFSSGSTDTQYF.

The chain carries TRBV29-1 and TRBJ2-3, with 7 bases aligning to TRBD1. CDR1 is SQVTM and CDR2 is ANQGSEA in the germline V gene. After removal of 6 bases from V and 3 bases from J, the junction contained 3 bases not matched to a gene. The CDR3 has 12 residues. This CDR3 is CSVPTGTDTQYF. DNA of the CDR3: TGCAGCGTGCCGACAGGGACAGATACGCAGTATTTT.

This clone was seen a handful of times. V and J are TRBV18 and TRBJ2-3; no reliable D call. This CDR3 region has 15 residues. Germline V gene lookup returns CDR1 KGHSH and CDR2 LQKENI. V lost 4 bases to trimming and J lost 3 bases, with 14 bases between them. CDR3 loop: CASSRRSDGTDTQYF. Here the CDR3 DNA reads TGTGCCAGCTCACGACGATCTGACGGGACAGATACGCAGTATTTT.